These 12 T cell receptor beta chains originate from one sample sequenced in a study of beta chain features in type 1 diabetes. Notes on the study in general: Type 1 diabetes patients had moderately but significantly shorter TCRB CDR3s in all four CD4+ subsets.

Their cognate antigens are unknown. As every portion of the isolated RNA was reverse transcribed, the sequencing read expressed TCRB transcripts. Here immunoSEQ multiplex PCR was the method, and the copy in TCRdb shows in-frame clones only, minus some. The repertoire holds about 150,000 clones, with about a tenth as singletons. Input material: central memory CD4+ T cells from blood. The receptors were gathered from a man aged 25 to 45 with type 1 diabetes.

The J gene is TRBJ1-1, the V gene TRBV20-1, with D uncertain. The V gene's germline CDR1 is DFQATT and CDR2 SNEGSKA (reference sequence). There are 11 residues in the CDR3. V lost 5 bases, J lost 3 bases, and 7 bases lay in between. CDR3 amino acids: CSARYYTEAFF. CDR3 nucleotide sequence: TGCAGTGCTCGCTATTACACTGAAGCTTTCTTT.

This clone came up a few times. The V call is TRBV7-3, the J call TRBJ2-1, with 12 bases matching TRBD2. Looked up from germline, CDR1 is SGHTA and CDR2 is FQGTGA. The CDR3 runs to 15 residues. V dropped 3 bases and J dropped 8; count of bases not matched to a gene: 5. The CDR3 reads CASSFSSGRAYEQFF. As DNA, the CDR3 is TGTGCCAGCAGCTTCTCTAGCGGGAGGGCCTATGAGCAGTTCTTC. The full variable domain, in which reference TRBV7-3 and TRBJ2-1 provide the parts outside the CDR3, is GAGVSQTPSNKVTEKGKYVELRCDPISGHTALYWYRQSLGQGPEFLIYFQGTGAADDSGLPNDRFFAVRPEGSVSTLKIQRTERGDSAVYLCASSFSSGRAYEQFFGPGTRLTVL.

This clone was detected only a few times. V usage is TRBV11-2 and J usage is TRBJ2-1, with TRBD2 identical over 9 bases. V shed 4 bases, J shed 9 bases, and the junction held 10 bases outside the gene matches. The CDR3 length is 15 residues. CDR1 SGHAT and CDR2 FQNNGV come from the germline V gene. CDR3 residues: CASSYGVAGAGEQFF. CDR3 nucleotides: TGTGCCAGCAGCTACGGAGTAGCGGGAGCCGGTGAGCAGTTCTTC.

The table lists this clone with a few counts. The chain couples TRBV5-1 to TRBJ2-7, with D uncertain. Trimming shortened V by 0 bases and J by 2 bases, and 9 bases separated the two germline ends. Germline-derived CDR1 and CDR2 are SGHRS and YFSETQ. The CDR3 sequence is 14 residues long. The CDR3 loop is CASSLGRTPYEQYF. CDR3 coding DNA: TGCGCCAGCAGCTTGGGCAGAACCCCCTACGAGCAGTACTTC. Full variable domain (outside the CDR3, taken from reference TRBV5-1 and TRBJ2-7): KAGVTQTPRYLIKTRGQQVTLSCSPISGHRSVSWYQQTPGQGLQFLFEYFSETQRNKGNFPGRFSGRQFSNSRSEMNVSTLELGDSALYLCASSLGRTPYEQYFGPGTRLTVT.

This rearrangement joins TRBV29-1 to TRBJ2-3, with TRBD1 as a possible D gene (6 bases). Deletions cut 0 bases from V and 4 bases from J, with 11 bases between. CDR3 length equals 14 residues. CDR1 is SQVTM, CDR2 ANQGSEA, per germline. CDR3 sequence reads: CSVEEGTSADTQYF. The CDR3 DNA is TGCAGCGTTGAAGAAGGGACATCAGCAGATACGCAGTATTTT.

This clone showed up just a few times. This rearrangement joins TRBV28 to TRBJ1-2, with D possibly TRBD1 on 6 matching bases. The CDR3 length is 13 residues. Germline V CDR1 and CDR2: MDHEN, SYDVKM. V lost 3 bases, J lost 7 bases, and 12 bases lay in between. CDR3 protein: CASSFSRGTGYTF. Written as DNA, the CDR3 is TGTGCCAGCAGTTTTAGCAGGGGAACTGGCTACACCTTC.

CDR3 sequence reads: CASSRDLRTSGNSYEQYF. DNA for the CDR3: TGTGCCAGCAGCCGGGACCTTAGGACTAGCGGGAACTCCTACGAGCAGTACTTC. The rearrangement joins TRBV4-2 to TRBJ2-7; 12 bases are shared with TRBD2. The V and J ends lost 4 bases and 0 bases, in that order; junction bases with no gene match: 10. The CDR3 totals 18 residues. Germline CDR1 reads LGHNA; CDR2 reads YNFKEQ.

This clone came up many times. Other DNA sequences in the same sample also yield this CDR3. The chain couples TRBV13 to TRBJ2-7; 12 nucleotides agree with TRBD2. Germline V gene sequence: CDR1 PRHDT, CDR2 FYEKMQ (reference sequence). Losses at the gene ends were 5 bases for V and 2 bases for J; bases not matched to a gene: 4. The CDR3 is 15 amino acids. The CDR3 loop is CASSLRLAGAYEQYF. The CDR3, as DNA: TGTGCCAGCAGCCTTCGACTAGCGGGAGCCTACGAGCAGTACTTC. Supplemented by reference TRBV13 and TRBJ2-7, the full variable domain reads AAGVIQSPRHLIKEKRETATLKCYPIPRHDTVYWYQQGPGQDPQFLISFYEKMQSDKGSIPDRFSAQQFSDYHSELNMSSLELGDSALYFCASSLRLAGAYEQYFGPGTRLTVT.

This clone was seen only a few times. The V call is TRBV29-1, the J call TRBJ1-1, with no clear D. There are 11 residues in the CDR3. Germline V gene data show CDR1 as SQVTM and CDR2 as ANQGSEA. Trimming cost V 4 bases and J 9 bases, with 12 bases left between them. CDR3 sequence (DNA): TGCAGCGTTGCTCCTGGGCAGCAAGCTTTCTTT. Translated: CSVAPGQQAFF.

This clone was observed a handful of times. The V and J genes are TRBV27 and TRBJ2-1, with D possibly being TRBD2 (6 bases). Deletions cut 7 bases from V and 3 bases from J, with 16 bases between. Germline CDR1 MNHEY, CDR2 SMNVEV (reference sequence). The CDR3 consists of 15 residues. The chain's CDR3 is CASTMGRTNYNEQFF. CDR3 nucleotides: TGTGCCAGCACCATGGGCCGGACTAACTACAATGAGCAGTTCTTC.

In its sample, this clone was seen a few times. The identical CDR3 is also encoded by other nucleotide sequences in the sample. V usage is TRBV18 and J usage is TRBJ1-5; perhaps TRBD1 as D (6 bases). This CDR3 is built from 13 residues. Between the trimmed V and J ends, which lost 3 bases and 4 bases, there was a span of 7 bases. The germline gives CDR1 KGHSH, CDR2 LQKENI. CDR3 nucleotides: TGTGCCAGCTCACCGGGGGCGAATCAGCCCCAGCATTTT. Its protein product is CASSPGANQPQHF.

V is TRBV19 and J is TRBJ2-5, with unresolved D. Trimming left V 4 bases short and J 0 bases short, with 9 bases between. The germline CDR1 and CDR2 sequences are LNHDA and SQIVND (reference sequence). This CDR3 spans 14 amino acids. The DNA for the CDR3 is TGTGCCAGTAGTACGCGATTCGACCAAGAGACCCAGTACTTC. It codes for CASSTRFDQETQYF. Together with reference TRBV19 and TRBJ2-5, the CDR3 gives the full variable domain: DGGITQSPKYLFRKEGQNVTLSCEQNLNHDAMYWYRQDPGQGLRLIYYSQIVNDFQKGDIAEGYSVSREKKESFPLTVTSAQKNPTAFYLCASSTRFDQETQYFGPGTRLLVL.